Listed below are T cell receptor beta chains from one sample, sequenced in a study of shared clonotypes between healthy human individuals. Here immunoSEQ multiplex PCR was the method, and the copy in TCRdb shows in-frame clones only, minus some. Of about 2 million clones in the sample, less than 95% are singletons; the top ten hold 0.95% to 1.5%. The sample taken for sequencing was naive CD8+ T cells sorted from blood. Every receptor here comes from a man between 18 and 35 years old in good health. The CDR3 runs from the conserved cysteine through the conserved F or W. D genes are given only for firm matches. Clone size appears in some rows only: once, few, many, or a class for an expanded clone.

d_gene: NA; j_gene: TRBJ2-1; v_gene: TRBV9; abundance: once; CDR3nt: TGTGCCAGCAGCGTAGCTAGAGGCACAGGGATAACCTACAATGAGCAGTTCTTC; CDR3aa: CASSVARGTGITYNEQFF
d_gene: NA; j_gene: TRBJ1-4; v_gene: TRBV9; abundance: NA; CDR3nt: TGTGCCAGCAGCGTATACGGGGGGGCCGGTGAAAAACTGTTTTTT; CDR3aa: CASSVYGGAGEKLFF
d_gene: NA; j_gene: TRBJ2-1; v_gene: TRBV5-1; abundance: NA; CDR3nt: TGCGCCAGCACCCCGGCGGGACAGCACTACTACAATGAGCAGTTCTTC; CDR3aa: CASTPAGQHYYNEQFF
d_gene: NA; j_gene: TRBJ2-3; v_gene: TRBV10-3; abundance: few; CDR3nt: TGTGCCATCAGTGACAGGGGCACAGATACGCAGTATTTT; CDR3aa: CAISDRGTDTQYF
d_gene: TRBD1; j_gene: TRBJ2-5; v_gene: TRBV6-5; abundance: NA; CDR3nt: TGTGCCAGCTCTGGACAGGGGATGGAGACCCAGTACTTC; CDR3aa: CASSGQGMETQYF
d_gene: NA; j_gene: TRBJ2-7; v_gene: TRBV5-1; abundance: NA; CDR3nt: TGCGCCAGCAGCCCGGTGGACGTCTCCTACGAGCAGTACTTC; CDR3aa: CASSPVDVSYEQYF
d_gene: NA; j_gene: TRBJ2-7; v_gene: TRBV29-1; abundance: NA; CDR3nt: TGCAGCGTTGTTGGGGGGTTGGGGGTAGAGCACTACGAGCAGTACTTC; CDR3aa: CSVVGGLGVEHYEQYF
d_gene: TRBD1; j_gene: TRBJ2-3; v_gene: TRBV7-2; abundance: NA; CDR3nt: TGTGCCAGCAGCTTAAGGGGGCCAGGAGATACGCAGTATTTT; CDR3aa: CASSLRGPGDTQYF
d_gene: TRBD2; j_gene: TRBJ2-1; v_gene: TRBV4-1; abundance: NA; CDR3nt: TGCGCCAGCAGCCAAGAGGCGGGGGGGATTAACAATGAGCAGTTCTTC; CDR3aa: CASSQEAGGINNEQFF
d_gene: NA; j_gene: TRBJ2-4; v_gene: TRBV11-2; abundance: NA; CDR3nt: TGTGCCAGCAGCTTAGAAGGGGGGCTAAACATTCAGTACTTC; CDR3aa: CASSLEGGLNIQYF
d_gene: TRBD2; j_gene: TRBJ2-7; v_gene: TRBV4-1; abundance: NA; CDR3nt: TGCGCCAGCAGCCAAGGACTAGCGGGAGGTTCGATCGAGCAGTACTTC; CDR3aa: CASSQGLAGGSIEQYF
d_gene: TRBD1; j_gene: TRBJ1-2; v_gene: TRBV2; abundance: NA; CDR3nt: TGTGCCAGGAGGGACAGTAACTATGGCTACACCTTC; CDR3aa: CARRDSNYGYTF
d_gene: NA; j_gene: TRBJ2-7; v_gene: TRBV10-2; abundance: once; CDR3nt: TGCGCCAGCAGTGACCCTCCCTCCGAGCAGTACTTC; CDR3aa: CASSDPPSEQYF
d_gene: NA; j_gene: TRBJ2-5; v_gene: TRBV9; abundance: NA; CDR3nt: TGTGCCAGCAGCGTAGGAAGCGGCTGGGGATCCCAAGAGACCCAGTACTTC; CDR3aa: CASSVGSGWGSQETQYF
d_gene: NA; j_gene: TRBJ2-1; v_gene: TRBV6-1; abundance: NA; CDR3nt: TGTGCCAGCAGTGAATATGGACAGCCCAGGGATGAGCAGTTCTTC; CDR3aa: CASSEYGQPRDEQFF
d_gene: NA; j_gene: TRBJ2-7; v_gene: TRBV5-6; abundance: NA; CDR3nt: TGTGCCAGCGAAGACACCGTCTCCTACGAGCAGTACTTC; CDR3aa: CASEDTVSYEQYF
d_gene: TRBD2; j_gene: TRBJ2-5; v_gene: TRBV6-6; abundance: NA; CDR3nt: TGTGCCAGCAGTTCTAGCGGGGGGGAGGGAGAGACCCAGTACTTC; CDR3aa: CASSSSGGEGETQYF
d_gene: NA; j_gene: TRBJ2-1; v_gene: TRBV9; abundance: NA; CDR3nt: TGTGCCAGCAGCGTAGTCGGGAGTCGGGACAATGAGCAGTTCTTC; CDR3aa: CASSVVGSRDNEQFF
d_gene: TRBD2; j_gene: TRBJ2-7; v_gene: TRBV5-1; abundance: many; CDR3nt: TGCGCCAGCAGCTTTTTAGCGGGAGGCTCCTACGAGCAGTACTTC; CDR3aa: CASSFLAGGSYEQYF
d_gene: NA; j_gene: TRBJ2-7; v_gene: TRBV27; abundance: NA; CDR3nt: TGTGCCAGCAGTTTGGGCAACTCCTACGAGCAGTACTTC; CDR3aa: CASSLGNSYEQYF
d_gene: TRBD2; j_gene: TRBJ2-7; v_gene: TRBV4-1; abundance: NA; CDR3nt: TGCGCCAGCAGCGGGGCCCTAGCGGTCTCCTACGAGCAGTACTTC; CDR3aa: CASSGALAVSYEQYF
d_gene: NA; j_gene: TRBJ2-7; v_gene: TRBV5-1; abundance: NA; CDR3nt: TGCGCCAGCAGCCTCCCCGCATATGAGGGATCCCCCTACGAGCAGTACTTC; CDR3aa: CASSLPAYEGSPYEQYF
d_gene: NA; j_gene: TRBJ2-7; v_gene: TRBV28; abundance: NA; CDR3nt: TGTGCCAGCAGTTCAGGATTTTACGAGCAGTACTTC; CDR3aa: CASSSGFYEQYF
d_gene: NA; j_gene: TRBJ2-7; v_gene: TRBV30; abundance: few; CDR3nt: TGTGCCTGGAGTGTGGGCCAGGCCTACGAGCAGTACTTC; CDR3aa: CAWSVGQAYEQYF
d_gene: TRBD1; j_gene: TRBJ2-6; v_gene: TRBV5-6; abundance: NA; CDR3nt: TGTGCCAGCAGCCTACAGGGGGCCGCTGGGGCCAACGTCCTGACTTTC; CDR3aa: CASSLQGAAGANVLTF
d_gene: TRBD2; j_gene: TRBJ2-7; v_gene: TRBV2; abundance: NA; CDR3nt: TGTGCCAGCAGTGATGGAGCGGGAGGCACCTACGAGCAGTACTTC; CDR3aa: CASSDGAGGTYEQYF
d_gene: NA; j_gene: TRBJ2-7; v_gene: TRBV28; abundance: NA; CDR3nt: TGTGCCAGCGCGGGTGGAGAAAGTGCTTTCGGACGGAACCCCTACGAGCAGTACTTC; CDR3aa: CASAGGESAFGRNPYEQYF
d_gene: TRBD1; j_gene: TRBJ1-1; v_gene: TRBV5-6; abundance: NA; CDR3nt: TGTGCCAGCAGCTTGGGGACAGGGACCTTAGGAGCTTTCTTT; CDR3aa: CASSLGTGTLGAFF
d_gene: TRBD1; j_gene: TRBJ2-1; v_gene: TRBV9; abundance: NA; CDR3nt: TGTGCCAGCAGCGGACTCCGGGACAGCAATGAGCAGTTCTTC; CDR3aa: CASSGLRDSNEQFF
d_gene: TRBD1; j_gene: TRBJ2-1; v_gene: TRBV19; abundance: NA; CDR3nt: TGTGCCAGTAGTGGTTGGGACAGGGGGCCAAGGGATGAGCAGTTCTTC; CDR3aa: CASSGWDRGPRDEQFF
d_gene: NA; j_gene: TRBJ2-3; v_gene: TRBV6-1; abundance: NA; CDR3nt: TGTGCCAGCAGTGACGAGACAGCGCTCACAGATACGCAGTATTTT; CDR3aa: CASSDETALTDTQYF
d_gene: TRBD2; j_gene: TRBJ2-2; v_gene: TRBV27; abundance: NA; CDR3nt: TGTGCCAGCCGGCTCGGGCGGGAGGACGTCGGGGAGCTGTTTTTT; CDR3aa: CASRLGREDVGELFF
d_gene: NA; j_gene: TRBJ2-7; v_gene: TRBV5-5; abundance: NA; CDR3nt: TGTGCCAGCAGAACACCAGGGCAGGGCCACGAGCAGTACTTC; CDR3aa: CASRTPGQGHEQYF
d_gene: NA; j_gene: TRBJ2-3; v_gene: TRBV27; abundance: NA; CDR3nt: TGTGCCAGCAGTTTTGGGGGGGCGCGCACAGATACGCAGTATTTT; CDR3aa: CASSFGGARTDTQYF
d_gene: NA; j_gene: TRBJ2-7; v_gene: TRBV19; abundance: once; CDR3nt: TGTGCCAGTAGTATGTTATCCTGGACCGGCGCCGAGCAGTACTTC; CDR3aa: CASSMLSWTGAEQYF
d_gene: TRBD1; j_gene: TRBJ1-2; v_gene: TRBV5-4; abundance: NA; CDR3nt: TGTGCCAGCAGCGGGTGGGACAGGAAGAACGATGGCTACACCTTC; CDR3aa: CASSGWDRKNDGYTF
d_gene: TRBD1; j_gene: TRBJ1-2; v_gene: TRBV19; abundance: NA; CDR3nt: TGTGCCAGTAAGAGCTCCGAGACAGGGGGTTTCTTCAACTATGGCTACACCTTC; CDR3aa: CASKSSETGGFFNYGYTF
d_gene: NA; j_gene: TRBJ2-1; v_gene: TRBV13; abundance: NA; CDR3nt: TGTGCCAGCAGCGTTCGGGGGACCGAGCAGTTCTTC; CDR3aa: CASSVRGTEQFF
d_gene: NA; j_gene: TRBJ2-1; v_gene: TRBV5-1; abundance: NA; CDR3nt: TGCGCCAGCAGCTTGGTTCCAGACGATGAGCAGTTCTTC; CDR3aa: CASSLVPDDEQFF
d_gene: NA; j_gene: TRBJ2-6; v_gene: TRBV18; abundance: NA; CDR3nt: TGTGCCAGCTCACCATTCGACAAACCTGGGGCCAACGTCCTGACTTTC; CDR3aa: CASSPFDKPGANVLTF
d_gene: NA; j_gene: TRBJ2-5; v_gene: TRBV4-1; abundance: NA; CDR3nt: TGCGCCAGCAGCCCCGTTCGCGGGGCCCAAGAGACCCAGTACTTC; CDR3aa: CASSPVRGAQETQYF
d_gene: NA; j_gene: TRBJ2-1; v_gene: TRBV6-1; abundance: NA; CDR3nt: TGTGCCAGCAGTGCCGACTTTTACTCCTACAATGAGCAGTTCTTC; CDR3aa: CASSADFYSYNEQFF
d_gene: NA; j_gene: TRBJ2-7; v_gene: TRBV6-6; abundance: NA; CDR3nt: TGTGCCAGCAGTACCCTAGGAGGGGGCGGCCCCTACGAGCAGTACTTC; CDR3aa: CASSTLGGGGPYEQYF
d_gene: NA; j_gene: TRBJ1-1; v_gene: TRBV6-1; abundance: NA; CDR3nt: TGTGCCAGCAGTGAATCCTCGGAGCTGAACACTGAAGCTTTCTTT; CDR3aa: CASSESSELNTEAFF